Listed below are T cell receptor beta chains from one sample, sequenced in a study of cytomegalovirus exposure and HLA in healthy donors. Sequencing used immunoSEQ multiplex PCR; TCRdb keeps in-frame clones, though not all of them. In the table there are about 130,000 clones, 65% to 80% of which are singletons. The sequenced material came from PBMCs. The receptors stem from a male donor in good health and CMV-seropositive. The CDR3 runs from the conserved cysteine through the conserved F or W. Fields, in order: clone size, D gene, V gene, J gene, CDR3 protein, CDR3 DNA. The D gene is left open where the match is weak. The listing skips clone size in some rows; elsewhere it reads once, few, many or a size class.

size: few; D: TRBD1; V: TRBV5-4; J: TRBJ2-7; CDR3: CASSFSRDSHFNEQYF; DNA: TGTGCCAGCAGTTTCTCCCGGGACAGCCACTTCAACGAGCAGTACTTC
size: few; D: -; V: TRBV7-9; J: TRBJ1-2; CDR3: CSSSLQNANYGYTF; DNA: TGTTCCAGCAGCTTACAGAACGCTAACTATGGCTACACCTTC
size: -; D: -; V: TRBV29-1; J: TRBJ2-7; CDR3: CSVGEGDYEQYF; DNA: TGCAGCGTTGGGGAGGGGGACTACGAGCAGTACTTC
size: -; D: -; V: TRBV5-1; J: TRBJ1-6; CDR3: CASSQLPGEHNSPLHF; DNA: TGCGCCAGCAGTCAACTCCCAGGGGAACATAATTCACCCCTCCACTTT
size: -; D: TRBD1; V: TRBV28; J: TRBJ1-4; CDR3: CASSSGQGNEKLFF; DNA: TGTGCCAGCAGCTCGGGACAGGGCAATGAAAAACTGTTTTTT
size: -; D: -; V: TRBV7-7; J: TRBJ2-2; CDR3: CASSGSAAGELFF; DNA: TGTGCCAGCAGCGGCAGCGCGGCCGGGGAGCTGTTTTTT
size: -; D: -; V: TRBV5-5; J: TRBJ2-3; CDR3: CASSWPRANTDTQYF; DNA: TGTGCCAGCAGTTGGCCGAGGGCCAACACAGATACGCAGTATTTT
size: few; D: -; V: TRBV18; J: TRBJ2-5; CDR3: CASSPPSGRQETQYF; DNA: TGTGCCAGCTCACCACCGTCAGGGAGGCAAGAGACCCAGTACTTC
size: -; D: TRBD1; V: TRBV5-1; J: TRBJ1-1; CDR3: CASSSGQGIANTEAFF; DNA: TGCGCCAGCAGCTCTGGACAGGGGATAGCGAACACTGAAGCTTTCTTT
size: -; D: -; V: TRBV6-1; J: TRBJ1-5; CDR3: CASSEQQVRPQHF; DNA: TGTGCCAGCAGTGAACAACAGGTACGGCCCCAGCATTTT
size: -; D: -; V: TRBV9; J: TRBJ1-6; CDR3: CASSVLDSGNSPLHF; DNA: TGTGCCAGCAGCGTACTTGACAGTGGCAATTCACCCCTCCACTTT
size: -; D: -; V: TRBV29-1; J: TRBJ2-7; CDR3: CSAQKGERAYEQYF; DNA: TGCAGCGCTCAGAAGGGAGAGCGCGCCTACGAGCAGTACTTC
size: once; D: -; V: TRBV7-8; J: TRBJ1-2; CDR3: CASSLFASSYGYTF; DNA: TGTGCCAGCAGCTTATTCGCCAGTTCATATGGCTACACCTTC
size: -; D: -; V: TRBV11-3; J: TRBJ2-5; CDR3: CASSSSAGRGTQYF; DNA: TGTGCCAGCAGCTCCTCGGCAGGCAGGGGGACCCAGTACTTC
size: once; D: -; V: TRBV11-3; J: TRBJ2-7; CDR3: CASSLEQTRGTYEQYF; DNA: TGTGCCAGCAGCTTAGAGCAAACCAGGGGCACCTACGAGCAGTACTTC
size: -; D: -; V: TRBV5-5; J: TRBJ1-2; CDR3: CASSPAAGPGGYTF; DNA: TGTGCCAGCAGCCCGGCGGCGGGGCCCGGAGGCTACACCTTC
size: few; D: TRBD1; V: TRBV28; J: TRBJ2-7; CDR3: CASSPGTALYEQYF; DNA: TGTGCCAGCAGTCCGGGGACAGCCCTCTACGAGCAGTACTTC
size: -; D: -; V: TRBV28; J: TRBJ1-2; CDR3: CASSLETGTYGYTF; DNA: TGTGCCAGCAGTTTAGAGACAGGCACCTATGGCTACACCTTC
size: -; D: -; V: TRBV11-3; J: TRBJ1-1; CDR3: CASSLEGGDTEAFF; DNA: TGTGCCAGCAGCTTAGAGGGGGGGGACACTGAAGCTTTCTTT
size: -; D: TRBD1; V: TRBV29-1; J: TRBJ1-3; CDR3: CSVQGGPGNTIYF; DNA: TGCAGCGTTCAGGGGGGTCCTGGAAACACCATATATTTT
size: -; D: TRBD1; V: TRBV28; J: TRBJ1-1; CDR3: CASSLFRTGVGTEAFF; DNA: TGTGCCAGCAGTTTATTTAGGACAGGGGTTGGCACTGAAGCTTTCTTT
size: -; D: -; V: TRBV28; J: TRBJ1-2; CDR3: CASSLRRFSGYTF; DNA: TGTGCCAGCAGTTTACGGAGGTTCTCTGGCTACACCTTC
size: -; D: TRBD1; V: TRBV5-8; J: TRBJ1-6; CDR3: CASSPRDRRFSPLHF; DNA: TGTGCCAGCAGCCCGCGGGACAGGAGGTTTTCACCCCTCCACTTT
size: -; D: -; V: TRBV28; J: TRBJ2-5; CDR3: CASSPDQETQYF; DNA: TGTGCCAGCAGTCCGGACCAAGAGACCCAGTACTTC
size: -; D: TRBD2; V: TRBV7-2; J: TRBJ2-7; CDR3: CASSGGGSGTYYEQYF; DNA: TGTGCCAGCAGCGGGGGGGGGAGCGGGACTTACTACGAGCAGTACTTC
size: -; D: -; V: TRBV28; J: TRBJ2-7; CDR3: CASSFRGIWSYEQYF; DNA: TGTGCCAGCAGTTTTAGGGGCATTTGGTCCTACGAGCAGTACTTC
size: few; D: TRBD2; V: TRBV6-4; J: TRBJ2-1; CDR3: CASSAGLAENVDEQFF; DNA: TGTGCCAGCAGTGCCGGACTAGCGGAAAATGTGGATGAGCAGTTCTTC
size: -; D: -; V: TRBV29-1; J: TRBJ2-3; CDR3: CSVASAGRTDTQYF; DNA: TGCAGCGTTGCCTCTGCGGGGCGCACAGATACGCAGTATTTT
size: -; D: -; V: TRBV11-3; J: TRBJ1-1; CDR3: CASSLANTEAFF; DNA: TGTGCCAGCAGCTTGGCGAACACTGAAGCTTTCTTT